The rows below give T cell receptor beta chains drawn from one sample of a study of T cells in Graves' hyperthyroidism and ophthalmopathy. TCRdb redid the calling of the multiplex PCR reads with MiXCR, one entry per CDR3 protein. This table holds about 590,000 distinct CDR3 sequences, 14% found once. The sample comprised blood. The receptors were sampled from a woman younger than 35 with Graves' ophthalmopathy. Each CDR3 is given with its conserved first and last residue. Each record gives: CDR3 length, V gene, clone size, D gene, J gene, CDR3 DNA, CDR3 protein. D genes are given only for firm matches. The size field is filled for only some rows; it gives once, few, many or a size class.

cdr3_length: 17
v_call: TRBV19
clone_size: few
d_call: TRBD2
j_call: TRBJ2-7
cdr3_nt: TGTGCCAGTAGTACCGGGACTAGCGGGAGCAATAGGTACGAGCAGTACTTC
cdr3_aa: CASSTGTSGSNRYEQYF

cdr3_length: 15
v_call: TRBV27
clone_size: -
d_call: TRBD1
j_call: TRBJ1-1
cdr3_nt: TGTGCCAGCAGTTTATCGACAGGGGGCTATAAAGGTGCTTTCTTT
cdr3_aa: CASSLSTGGYKGAFF

cdr3_length: 16
v_call: TRBV12-3/TRBV12-4
clone_size: many
d_call: -
j_call: TRBJ2-7
cdr3_nt: TGTGCCAGCAGTTCGGGGAGTCGGACTGCGGACTACGAGCAGTACTTC
cdr3_aa: CASSSGSRTADYEQYF

cdr3_length: 16
v_call: TRBV30
clone_size: many
d_call: TRBD1
j_call: TRBJ2-1
cdr3_nt: TGTGCCTGGAGTCGGACAGGGAGCCCTATCAAGGATGAGCAGTTCTTC
cdr3_aa: CAWSRTGSPIKDEQFF

cdr3_length: 12
v_call: TRBV30
clone_size: few
d_call: -
j_call: TRBJ2-5
cdr3_nt: TGTGCCTGGAGCGTAACAGGGGAGACCCAGTACTTC
cdr3_aa: CAWSVTGETQYF

cdr3_length: 13
v_call: TRBV12-3/TRBV12-4
clone_size: -
d_call: TRBD1
j_call: TRBJ1-2
cdr3_nt: TGTGCCAGCAGCAACCGACAGGGGGAGGGCTACACCTTC
cdr3_aa: CASSNRQGEGYTF

cdr3_length: 15
v_call: TRBV9
clone_size: few
d_call: -
j_call: TRBJ1-6
cdr3_nt: TGTGCCAGCAGCGACAGTTCCTCCTATAATTCACCCCTCCACTTT
cdr3_aa: CASSDSSSYNSPLHF

cdr3_length: 15
v_call: TRBV28
clone_size: once
d_call: TRBD2
j_call: TRBJ2-3
cdr3_nt: TGTGCCAGCAGTTTTGGCGGGGGGGCCGTAGATACGCAGTATTTT
cdr3_aa: CASSFGGGAVDTQYF

cdr3_length: 11
v_call: TRBV4-2
clone_size: -
d_call: -
j_call: TRBJ2-7
cdr3_nt: TGTGCCAGCAGCCAGAGGGGCGAGCAGTACTTC
cdr3_aa: CASSQRGEQYF

cdr3_length: 13
v_call: TRBV5-1
clone_size: many
d_call: -
j_call: TRBJ2-5
cdr3_nt: TGCGCCAGCATGCCGGCTGGTCTGGAGACCCAGTACTTC
cdr3_aa: CASMPAGLETQYF

cdr3_length: 16
v_call: TRBV7-6
clone_size: few
d_call: -
j_call: TRBJ2-2
cdr3_nt: TGTGCCAGCAGCTTAGCCTCGGGACACTACACCGGGGAGCTGTTTTTT
cdr3_aa: CASSLASGHYTGELFF

cdr3_length: 15
v_call: TRBV9
clone_size: many
d_call: TRBD2
j_call: TRBJ2-1
cdr3_nt: TGTGCCAGCAGCGCTAGCGGGAGGCAATACAATGAGCAGTTCTTC
cdr3_aa: CASSASGRQYNEQFF

cdr3_length: 13
v_call: TRBV10-3
clone_size: many
d_call: -
j_call: TRBJ1-1
cdr3_nt: TGTGCCATCAGTCCCGTAGAGTACGGTGAAGCTTTCTTT
cdr3_aa: CAISPVEYGEAFF

cdr3_length: 13
v_call: TRBV7-2
clone_size: many
d_call: -
j_call: TRBJ2-1
cdr3_nt: TGTGCCAGCAGCTTCGGGCCCGTCAATGAGCAGTTCTTC
cdr3_aa: CASSFGPVNEQFF

cdr3_length: 14
v_call: TRBV12-3/TRBV12-4
clone_size: many
d_call: TRBD1
j_call: TRBJ1-2
cdr3_nt: TGTGCCGGAGGTTTCCATGGACAGGCCGGAGGCTACACCTTC
cdr3_aa: CAGGFHGQAGGYTF

cdr3_length: 17
v_call: TRBV4-1
clone_size: few
d_call: TRBD2
j_call: TRBJ2-7
cdr3_nt: TGCGCCAGCAGCCAAGGGGGACTAGCGGGTAGCTCCTACGAGCAGTACTTC
cdr3_aa: CASSQGGLAGSSYEQYF

cdr3_length: 13
v_call: TRBV12-3/TRBV12-4
clone_size: many
d_call: -
j_call: TRBJ1-2
cdr3_nt: TGTGCCAGCAGTTTTGGGACAAGCTATGGCTACACCTTC
cdr3_aa: CASSFGTSYGYTF

cdr3_length: 16
v_call: TRBV28
clone_size: many
d_call: -
j_call: TRBJ2-7
cdr3_nt: TGTGCCAGCAGCCGTATGGGAACGACGAGCTCCTACGAGCAGTACTTC
cdr3_aa: CASSRMGTTSSYEQYF

cdr3_length: 13
v_call: TRBV9
clone_size: -
d_call: -
j_call: TRBJ1-2
cdr3_nt: TGTGCCAGCAGCGTCCCAGGGGAGTATGGCTACACCTTC
cdr3_aa: CASSVPGEYGYTF

cdr3_length: 16
v_call: TRBV27
clone_size: many
d_call: TRBD1
j_call: TRBJ2-7
cdr3_nt: TGTGCCAGCAGTTCACTTTCCGGGACAGGGAGACGGGAGCAGTACTTC
cdr3_aa: CASSSLSGTGRREQYF

cdr3_length: 15
v_call: TRBV24-1
clone_size: -
d_call: -
j_call: TRBJ1-5
cdr3_nt: TGTGCCACCAGTGATCCAGGGGAGAGCAATCAGCCCCAGCATTTT
cdr3_aa: CATSDPGESNQPQHF

cdr3_length: 14
v_call: TRBV12-3/TRBV12-4
clone_size: many
d_call: -
j_call: TRBJ2-1
cdr3_nt: TGTGCCAGCAGTCAAGACACGAAAGGCAATGAGCAGTTCTTC
cdr3_aa: CASSQDTKGNEQFF

cdr3_length: 15
v_call: TRBV24-1
clone_size: many
d_call: -
j_call: TRBJ2-1
cdr3_nt: TGTGCCACCAGTGATAGGACACTCTCCTACAATGAGCAGTTCTTC
cdr3_aa: CATSDRTLSYNEQFF

cdr3_length: 15
v_call: TRBV27
clone_size: many
d_call: TRBD1
j_call: TRBJ1-2
cdr3_nt: TGTGCCAGCAGTCCACGACAGGGGAGTTTTTATGGCTACACCTTC
cdr3_aa: CASSPRQGSFYGYTF

cdr3_length: 15
v_call: TRBV7-9
clone_size: -
d_call: TRBD2
j_call: TRBJ2-1
cdr3_nt: TGTGCCAGCAGCTTTAATGGAGCGGGAGGAGGTGAGCAGTTCTTC
cdr3_aa: CASSFNGAGGGEQFF

cdr3_length: 13
v_call: TRBV3-1
clone_size: many
d_call: -
j_call: TRBJ2-7
cdr3_nt: TGTGCCAGCAGCCAAAACGCCCCCCGAGAGCAGTACTTC
cdr3_aa: CASSQNAPREQYF

cdr3_length: 14
v_call: TRBV7-8
clone_size: many
d_call: TRBD1
j_call: TRBJ2-5
cdr3_nt: TGTGCCAGCAGCTCACAGGGGCGCCGAGAGACCCAGTACTTC
cdr3_aa: CASSSQGRRETQYF

cdr3_length: 13
v_call: TRBV6-5
clone_size: -
d_call: -
j_call: TRBJ1-5
cdr3_nt: TGTGCCAGCAGTTACTCGTTAGATCAGCCCCAGCATTTT
cdr3_aa: CASSYSLDQPQHF

cdr3_length: 13
v_call: TRBV19
clone_size: -
d_call: TRBD1
j_call: TRBJ1-5
cdr3_nt: TGTGCCAGTATGACAGGGAGCAATCAGCCCCAGCATTTT
cdr3_aa: CASMTGSNQPQHF

cdr3_length: 14
v_call: TRBV7-6
clone_size: few
d_call: -
j_call: TRBJ1-6
cdr3_nt: TGTGCCAGCAGCTTGGGACGGCTAAATTCACCCCTCCACTTT
cdr3_aa: CASSLGRLNSPLHF

cdr3_length: 16
v_call: TRBV4-3
clone_size: -
d_call: -
j_call: TRBJ2-7
cdr3_nt: TGCGCCAGCAGCCAAGGGGGAAGTGGGCTCTCCTACGAGCAGTACTTC
cdr3_aa: CASSQGGSGLSYEQYF

cdr3_length: 14
v_call: TRBV10-2
clone_size: -
d_call: -
j_call: TRBJ2-4
cdr3_nt: TGCGCCAGCAGCATAGCGTTAGCCAAAAACATTCAGTACTTC
cdr3_aa: CASSIALAKNIQYF

cdr3_length: 16
v_call: TRBV5-5
clone_size: many
d_call: TRBD1
j_call: TRBJ1-6
cdr3_nt: TGTGCCAGCAGTCTGGGTCCACAGGGGGACAATTCACCCCTCCACTTT
cdr3_aa: CASSLGPQGDNSPLHF

cdr3_length: 13
v_call: TRBV20-1
clone_size: few
d_call: -
j_call: TRBJ1-6
cdr3_nt: TGCAGTGCTTGGTCTAATCGAAATTCACCCCTCCACTTT
cdr3_aa: CSAWSNRNSPLHF

cdr3_length: 12
v_call: TRBV20-1
clone_size: -
d_call: -
j_call: TRBJ2-1
cdr3_nt: TGCAGTGCTAGCGGATCATGGGGTGAGCAGCTCTTC
cdr3_aa: CSASGSWGEQLF

cdr3_length: 17
v_call: TRBV11-2
clone_size: many
d_call: TRBD1
j_call: TRBJ2-2
cdr3_nt: TGTGCCAGCAGCTTTCTTAAGGGACAGGGGAACACCGGGGAGCTGTTTTTT
cdr3_aa: CASSFLKGQGNTGELFF

cdr3_length: 12
v_call: TRBV5-6
clone_size: -
d_call: -
j_call: TRBJ1-1
cdr3_nt: TGTGCCAGCAGCTTGGGATTGGGGGAAGCTTTCTTT
cdr3_aa: CASSLGLGEAFF

cdr3_length: 16
v_call: TRBV7-9
clone_size: many
d_call: -
j_call: TRBJ1-1
cdr3_nt: TGTGCCAGCAACTACCCAGAGGCTAAGGAGAACACTGAAGCTTTCTTT
cdr3_aa: CASNYPEAKENTEAFF

cdr3_length: 13
v_call: TRBV5-5
clone_size: -
d_call: TRBD1
j_call: TRBJ2-5
cdr3_nt: TGTGCCAGCAGCATCGGGACAGGAGAGACCCAGTACTTC
cdr3_aa: CASSIGTGETQYF

cdr3_length: 14
v_call: TRBV19
clone_size: few
d_call: -
j_call: TRBJ1-5
cdr3_nt: TGTGCCACCCAGCGGACATCCCAAAATCAGCCCCAGCATTTT
cdr3_aa: CATQRTSQNQPQHF

cdr3_length: 12
v_call: TRBV2
clone_size: -
d_call: -
j_call: TRBJ1-4
cdr3_nt: TGTGCCAGCTATGGGACTAATGAAAAACTGTTTTTT
cdr3_aa: CASYGTNEKLFF

cdr3_length: 11
v_call: TRBV2
clone_size: many
d_call: -
j_call: TRBJ1-3
cdr3_nt: TGTGCCAGCAGTGAAATAAACACCATATATTTT
cdr3_aa: CASSEINTIYF